This TCR beta chain came from a study of tumor-infiltrating lymphocytes in oesophageal squamous cell carcinoma. Worth noting for this clonotype: This may come from a read error, since a much larger clone is one base off.

TCRdb fed the PCR reads into MiXCR, producing one record per CDR3 protein. The table shows tens of thousands of distinct CDR3 sequences, with more than 30% occurring only once. V lost 6 bases and J 10 bases, leaving 10 bases between the germline ends. CDR3 length equals 11 residues. Germline V gives CDR1 ENHRY, CDR2 SYGVKD. Source material: esophageal tumor tissue. The clonotype originates from a male donor with esophageal squamous cell carcinoma. The rearrangement links TRBV10-3 to TRBJ2-1; no clear D gene. The CDR3 loop reads CAIREFREQFF. The CDR3 bases are TGTGCCATCAGAGAATTCCGCGAGCAGTTCTTC.